This T cell receptor (beta chain) was sequenced for a study of HIV-infected patients and healthy controls. CDR1 DFQATT and CDR2 SNEGSKA come from the germline V gene (reference sequence). The CDR3 is made up of 14 amino acids. Trimming stripped 3 bases from V and 6 bases from J, with 17 bases between. Approximately 500 ng RNA was reverse transcribed with alpha and beta constant-region primers. Separate chain-specific third strand synthesis with multiplexing indices produced the alpha and beta libraries. The library got P5 and P7 elements plus a second index, then a roughly 24-cycle PCR. Via MiXCR, TCRdb re-called the 5' RACE reads, giving one row per CDR3 protein. Of thousands of distinct CDR3 sequences listed, under 8% are singletons. By sample fraction, this clonotype is medium-sized. Its target is unknown. Antiretroviral therapy had run roughly three months, about 14 weeks, before follow-up blood collection. All unsorted peripheral T cells were captured because whole blood was used without fractionation.

Regarding the study as a whole: CMV-associated CDR3s mostly grew nonsignificantly during therapy, while HIV-associated CDR3s declined significantly. In healthy controls, MAIT alpha CDR3s were common; in HIV+ repertoires, severely depleted.

The V call is TRBV20-1, the J call TRBJ1-1; D perhaps matches TRBD1 (5 bases). The material sequenced was blood, taken during antiretroviral therapy. The receptor was isolated from an adult with HIV infection. The CDR3 is CSASEGELGAEAFF. CDR3 nucleotides: TGCAGTGCTAGCGAAGGGGAACTGGGGGCTGAAGCTTTCTTT.